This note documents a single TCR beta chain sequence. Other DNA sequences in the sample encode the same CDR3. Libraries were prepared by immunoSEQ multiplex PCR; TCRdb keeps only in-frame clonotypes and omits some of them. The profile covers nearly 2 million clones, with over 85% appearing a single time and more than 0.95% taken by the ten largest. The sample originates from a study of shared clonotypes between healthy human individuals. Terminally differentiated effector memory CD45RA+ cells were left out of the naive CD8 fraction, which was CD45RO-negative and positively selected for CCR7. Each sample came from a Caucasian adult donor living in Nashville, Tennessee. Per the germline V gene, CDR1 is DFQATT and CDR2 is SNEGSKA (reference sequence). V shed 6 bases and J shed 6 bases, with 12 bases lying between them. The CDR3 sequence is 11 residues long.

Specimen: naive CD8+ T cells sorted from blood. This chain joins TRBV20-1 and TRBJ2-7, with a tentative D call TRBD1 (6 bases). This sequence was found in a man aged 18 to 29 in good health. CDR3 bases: TGCAGTGCGAATACAGGGAGCGAGCAGTACTTC. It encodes CSANTGSEQYF.